The present T cell receptor (beta chain) was sequenced within a study of CD8 T cells in ankylosing spondylitis. Points from the study as a whole: Prior work had noted some motif variants in reactive arthritis blood and synovial fluid. A TCR beta motif of several highly homologous variants seemed to mark ankylosing spondylitis blood. Enrichment of disease-linked clones was reportedly significant in matched ankylosing spondylitis synovial fluid. Within peripheral blood, clones linked to disease were CD8+ and relatively rare.

This CDR3 is 13 amino acids long. Trimming took off 5 bases at V and 6 bases at J, with 10 bases between the two ends. Germline values: CDR1 LGHDT, CDR2 YNNKEL (reference sequence). The authors made TCR beta libraries by quantitative 5'-RACE with molecular barcodes. TCRdb itself ran the 5' RACE reads through MiXCR, one entry per CDR3 protein. The table has fewer than 400,000 distinct CDR3 sequences, less than 10% seen once; the top ten hold roughly 15%. Only a few counts were recorded for this clonotype. Its cognate antigen is unknown. The source is a male donor with ankylosing spondylitis. The sample comprised blood, either unsorted or a sorted T cell fraction (not recorded which). This chain uses TRBV3-1 with TRBJ1-4, with unresolved D. The CDR3 sequence is CASSNRGDEKLFF. DNA of the CDR3: TGTGCCAGCAGCAATCGTGGGGATGAAAAACTGTTTTTT. The full variable domain, in which reference TRBV3-1 and TRBJ1-4 provide the parts outside the CDR3, is DTAVSQTPKYLVTQMGNDKSIKCEQNLGHDTMYWYKQDSKKFLKIMFSYNNKELIINETVPNRFSPKSPDKAHLNLHINSLELGDSAVYFCASSNRGDEKLFFGSGTQLSVL.